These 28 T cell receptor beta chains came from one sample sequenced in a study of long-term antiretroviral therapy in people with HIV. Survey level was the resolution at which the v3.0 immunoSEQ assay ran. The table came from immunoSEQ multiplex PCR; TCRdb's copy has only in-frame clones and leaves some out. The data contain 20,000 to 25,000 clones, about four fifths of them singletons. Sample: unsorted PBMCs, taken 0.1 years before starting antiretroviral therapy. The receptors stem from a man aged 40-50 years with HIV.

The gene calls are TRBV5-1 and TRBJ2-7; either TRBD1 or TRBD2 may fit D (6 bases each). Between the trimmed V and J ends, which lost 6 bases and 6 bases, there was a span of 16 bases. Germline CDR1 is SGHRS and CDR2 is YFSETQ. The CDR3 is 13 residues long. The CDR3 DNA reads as TGCGCCAGCACCCCCTGGGGGGCTGCCGAGCAGTACTTC. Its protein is CASTPWGAAEQYF.

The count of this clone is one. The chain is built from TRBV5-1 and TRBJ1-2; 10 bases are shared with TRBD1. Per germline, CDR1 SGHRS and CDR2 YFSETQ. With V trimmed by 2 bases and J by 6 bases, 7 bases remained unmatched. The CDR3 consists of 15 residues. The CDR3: CASSLAGTGANGYTF. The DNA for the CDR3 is TGCGCCAGCAGCTTAGCCGGGACAGGGGCAAATGGCTACACCTTC.

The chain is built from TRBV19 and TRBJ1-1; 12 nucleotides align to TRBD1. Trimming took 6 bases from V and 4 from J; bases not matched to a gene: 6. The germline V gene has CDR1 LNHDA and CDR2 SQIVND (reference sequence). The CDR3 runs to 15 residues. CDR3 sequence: CASRDWGQGATEAFF. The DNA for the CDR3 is TGTGCCAGTAGGGACTGGGGACAGGGGGCCACTGAAGCTTTCTTT.

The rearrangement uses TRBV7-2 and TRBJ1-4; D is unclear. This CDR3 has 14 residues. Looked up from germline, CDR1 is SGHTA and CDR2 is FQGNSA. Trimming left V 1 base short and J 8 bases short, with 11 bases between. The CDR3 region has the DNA TGTGCCAGCAGCTTAGTCGGTAGTGGGGAAAAACTGTTTTTT. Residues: CASSLVGSGEKLFF.

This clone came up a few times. In nucleotides, the CDR3 is TGTGCCAGCAGCTTACGTCGCCGTAACGGTACAGATACGCAGTATTTT. Protein product: CASSLRRRNGTDTQYF. The chain has TRBV11-2 and TRBJ2-3; no reliable D call. CDR1 is SGHAT and CDR2 is FQNNGV in the germline V gene. CDR3 size: 16 residues. Deletions cut 2 bases from V and 3 bases from J, with 15 bases between.

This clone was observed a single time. The DNA for the CDR3 is TGCAGCGTTTCGACTAGCGGTGGAGAAGATACGCAGTATTTT. This codes for CSVSTSGGEDTQYF. The rearrangement joins TRBV29-1 to TRBJ2-3, with TRBD2 matching 9 bases. Germline V gives CDR1 SQVTM, CDR2 ANQGSEA. The CDR3 is 14 amino acids. J was trimmed by 5 bases and V by 5 bases; bases with no gene match: 8.

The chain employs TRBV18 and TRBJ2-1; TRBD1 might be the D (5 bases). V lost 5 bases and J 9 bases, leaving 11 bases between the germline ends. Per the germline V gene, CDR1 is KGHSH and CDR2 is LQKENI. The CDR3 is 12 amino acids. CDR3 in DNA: TGTGCCAGCTCATCACAGGCTGGTGAGCAGTTCTTC. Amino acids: CASSSQAGEQFF.

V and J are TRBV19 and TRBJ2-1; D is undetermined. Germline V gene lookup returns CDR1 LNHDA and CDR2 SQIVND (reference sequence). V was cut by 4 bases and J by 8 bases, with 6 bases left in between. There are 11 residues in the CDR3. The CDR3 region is CASSNLYEQFF. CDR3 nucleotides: TGTGCCAGTAGTAATCTATATGAGCAGTTCTTC.

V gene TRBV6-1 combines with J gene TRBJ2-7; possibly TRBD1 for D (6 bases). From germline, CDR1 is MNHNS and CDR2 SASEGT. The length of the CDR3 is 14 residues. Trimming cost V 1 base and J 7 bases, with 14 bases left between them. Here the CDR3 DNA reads TGTGCCAGCAGTGAAGTAACAGGGAAATGGGAGCAGTACTTC. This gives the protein CASSEVTGKWEQYF.

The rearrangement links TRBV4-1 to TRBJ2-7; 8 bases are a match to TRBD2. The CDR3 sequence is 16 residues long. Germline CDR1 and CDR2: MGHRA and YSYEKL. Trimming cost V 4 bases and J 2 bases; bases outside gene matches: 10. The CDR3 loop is CASSLRADGRAYEQYF. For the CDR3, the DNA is TGCGCCAGCAGCCTCCGTGCGGACGGGAGGGCCTACGAGCAGTACTTC.

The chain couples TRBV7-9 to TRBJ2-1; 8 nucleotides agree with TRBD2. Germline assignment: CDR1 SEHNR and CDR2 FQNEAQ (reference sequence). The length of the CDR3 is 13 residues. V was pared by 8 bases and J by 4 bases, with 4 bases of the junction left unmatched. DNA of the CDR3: TGTGCCAGCTTCGGGGGGGGGTACAATGAGCAGTTCTTC. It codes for CASFGGGYNEQFF. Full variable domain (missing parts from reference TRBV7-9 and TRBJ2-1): DTGVSQNPRHKITKRGQNVTFRCDPISEHNRLYWYRQTLGQGPEFLTYFQNEAQLEKSRLLSDRFSAERPKGSFSTLEIQRTEQGDSAMYLCASFGGGYNEQFFGPGTRLTVL.

The CDR3 region has the DNA TGTGCCAGCAAGGATTGGGCAAATAGCAATCAGCCCCAGCATTTT. It is translated as CASKDWANSNQPQHF. The rearrangement joins TRBV28 to TRBJ1-5, with D uncertain. This CDR3 comprises 15 residues. Trimming took off 7 bases at V and 0 bases at J, with 13 bases between the two ends. Germline CDR1 reads MDHEN; CDR2 reads SYDVKM.

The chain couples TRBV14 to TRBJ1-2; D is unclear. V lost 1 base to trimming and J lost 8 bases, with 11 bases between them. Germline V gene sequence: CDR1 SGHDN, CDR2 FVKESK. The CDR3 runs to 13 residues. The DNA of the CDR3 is TGTGCCAGCAGCCAAGTTAGAGGGAACGGCTACACCTTC. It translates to CASSQVRGNGYTF. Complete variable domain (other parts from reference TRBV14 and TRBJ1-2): EAGVTQFPSHSVIEKGQTVTLRCDPISGHDNLYWYRRVMGKEIKFLLHFVKESKQDESGMPNNRFLAERTGGTYSTLKVQPAELEDSGVYFCASSQVRGNGYTFGSGTRLTVV.

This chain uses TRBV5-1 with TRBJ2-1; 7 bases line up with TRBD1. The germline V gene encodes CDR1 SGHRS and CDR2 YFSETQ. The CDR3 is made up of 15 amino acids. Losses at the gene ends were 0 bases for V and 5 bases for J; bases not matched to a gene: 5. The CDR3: CASSLVSGTDNEQFF. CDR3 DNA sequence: TGCGCCAGCAGCTTGGTCTCTGGGACAGACAATGAGCAGTTCTTC.

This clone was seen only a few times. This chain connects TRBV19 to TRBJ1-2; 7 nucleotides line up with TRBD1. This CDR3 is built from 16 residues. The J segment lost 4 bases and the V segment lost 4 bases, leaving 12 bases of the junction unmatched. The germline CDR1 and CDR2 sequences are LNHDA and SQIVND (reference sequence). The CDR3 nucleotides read TGTGCCAGTAGTAATCAAAGGACAGGCTCTGTCTATGGCTACACCTTC. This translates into CASSNQRTGSVYGYTF.

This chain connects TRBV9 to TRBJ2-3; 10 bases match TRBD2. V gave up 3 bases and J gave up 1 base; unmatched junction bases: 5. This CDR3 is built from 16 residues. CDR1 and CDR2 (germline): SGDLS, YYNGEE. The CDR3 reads CASSASGGARTDTQYF. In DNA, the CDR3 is TGTGCCAGCAGCGCCAGCGGGGGGGCGCGCACAGATACGCAGTATTTT.

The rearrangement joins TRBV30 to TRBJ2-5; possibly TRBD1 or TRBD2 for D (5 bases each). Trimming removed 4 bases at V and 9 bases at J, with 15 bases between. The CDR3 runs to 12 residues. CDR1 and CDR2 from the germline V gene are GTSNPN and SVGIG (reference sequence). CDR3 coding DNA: TGTGCCTGGACTCCTACGGTGGGGGCCCAGTACTTC. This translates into CAWTPTVGAQYF.

Written as DNA, the CDR3 is TGTGCCAGCAGCCCCTCCGGGACAGGTTTCTACAATGAGCAGTTCTTC. This codes for CASSPSGTGFYNEQFF. The genes are TRBV11-3 and TRBJ2-1; 8 nucleotides line up with TRBD1. This CDR3 is built from 16 residues. Germline V CDR1 and CDR2: SGHNT, YENEEA. V lost 5 bases and J lost 3; bases outside the gene matches: 9.

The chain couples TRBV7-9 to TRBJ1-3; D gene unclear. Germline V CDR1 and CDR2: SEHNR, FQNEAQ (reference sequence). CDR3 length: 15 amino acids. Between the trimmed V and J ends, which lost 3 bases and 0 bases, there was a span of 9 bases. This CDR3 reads CASSFDGNSGNTIYF. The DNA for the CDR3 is TGTGCCAGCAGCTTTGACGGAAACTCTGGAAACACCATATATTTT. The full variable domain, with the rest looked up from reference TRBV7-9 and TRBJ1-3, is DTGVSQNPRHKITKRGQNVTFRCDPISEHNRLYWYRQTLGQGPEFLTYFQNEAQLEKSRLLSDRFSAERPKGSFSTLEIQRTEQGDSAMYLCASSFDGNSGNTIYFGEGSWLTVV.

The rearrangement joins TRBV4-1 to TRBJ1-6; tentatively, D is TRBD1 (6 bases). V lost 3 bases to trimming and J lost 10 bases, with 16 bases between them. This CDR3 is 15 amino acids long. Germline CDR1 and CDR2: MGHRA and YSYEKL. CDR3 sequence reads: CASSHGLLGGSPLHF. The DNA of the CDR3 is TGCGCCAGCAGCCATGGACTACTAGGGGGGTCACCCCTCCACTTT.

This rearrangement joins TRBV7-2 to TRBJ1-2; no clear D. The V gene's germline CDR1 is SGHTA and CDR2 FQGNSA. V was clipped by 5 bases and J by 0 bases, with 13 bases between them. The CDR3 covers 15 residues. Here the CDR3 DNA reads TGTGCCAGCAGCCGCTTTACGATAGCTAACTATGGCTACACCTTC. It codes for CASSRFTIANYGYTF.

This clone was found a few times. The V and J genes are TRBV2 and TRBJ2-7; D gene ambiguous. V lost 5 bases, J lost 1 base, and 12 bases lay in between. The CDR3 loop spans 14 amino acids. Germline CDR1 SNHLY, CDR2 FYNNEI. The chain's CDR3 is CASSFTVDSYEQYF. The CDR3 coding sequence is TGTGCCAGCAGTTTCACAGTTGATTCCTACGAGCAGTACTTC.

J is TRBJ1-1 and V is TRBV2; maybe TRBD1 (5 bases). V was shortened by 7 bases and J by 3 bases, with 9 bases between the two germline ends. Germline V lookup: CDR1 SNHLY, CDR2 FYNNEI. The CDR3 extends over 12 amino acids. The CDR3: CASNKGHTEAFF. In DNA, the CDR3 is TGTGCCAGCAATAAGGGGCACACTGAAGCTTTCTTT.

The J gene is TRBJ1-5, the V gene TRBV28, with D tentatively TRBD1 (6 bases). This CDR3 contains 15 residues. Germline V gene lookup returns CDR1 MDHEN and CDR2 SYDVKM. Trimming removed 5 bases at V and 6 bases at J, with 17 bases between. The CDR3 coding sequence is TGTGCCAGCAGTCCCTCAAGGGGGGCCTTTCAGCCCCAGCATTTT. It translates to CASSPSRGAFQPQHF.

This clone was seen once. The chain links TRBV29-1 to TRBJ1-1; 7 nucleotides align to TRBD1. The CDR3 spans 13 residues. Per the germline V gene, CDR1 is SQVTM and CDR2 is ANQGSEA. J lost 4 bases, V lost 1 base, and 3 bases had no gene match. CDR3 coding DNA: TGCAGCGTTGAAGGGCAGGGGGGCACTGAAGCTTTCTTT. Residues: CSVEGQGGTEAFF.

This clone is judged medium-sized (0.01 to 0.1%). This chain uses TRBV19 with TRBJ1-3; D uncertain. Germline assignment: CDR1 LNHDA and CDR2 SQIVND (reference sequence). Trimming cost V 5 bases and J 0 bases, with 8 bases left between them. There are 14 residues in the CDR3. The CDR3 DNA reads TGTGCCAGTAGTCAACACGGCTCTGGAAACACCATATATTTT. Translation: CASSQHGSGNTIYF.

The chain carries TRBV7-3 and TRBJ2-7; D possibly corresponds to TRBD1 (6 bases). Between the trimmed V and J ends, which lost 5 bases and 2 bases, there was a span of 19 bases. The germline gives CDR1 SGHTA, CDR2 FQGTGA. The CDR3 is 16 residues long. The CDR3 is CASSPLPLDRPYEQYF. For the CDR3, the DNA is TGTGCCAGCAGCCCCCTTCCCCTTGACAGGCCCTACGAGCAGTACTTC.

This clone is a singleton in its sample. In DNA form, the CDR3 reads TGTGCCAGCAGCCCGACTAGCGGAACCCAAGAGACCCAGTACTTC. It codes for CASSPTSGTQETQYF. V is TRBV7-2 and J is TRBJ2-5, with 9 positions matching TRBD2. Trimming removed 5 bases from V and 1 base from J; junction bases left unmatched: 5. The germline gives CDR1 SGHTA, CDR2 FQGNSA. The CDR3 extends over 15 amino acids.